The 5 T cell receptor beta chains listed next were all sequenced from one sample in a study of long-term antiretroviral therapy in people with HIV. At the survey level, the v3.0 immunoSEQ assay was run. Assay: immunoSEQ multiplex PCR; the TCRdb copy retains only in-frame clones and omits some. Of about 12,000 clones in the sample, roughly three quarters are singletons; the top ten hold approximately 20%. Sequencing was performed on unsorted PBMCs, taken 0.5 years before starting antiretroviral therapy. These receptors were obtained from a woman in her thirties or forties with HIV.

The sample holds one count of this clone. The chain has TRBV21-1 and TRBJ2-7; the D call in the table, TRBD2, was not verified against the DNA. TRBV21-1 is an annotated pseudogene. This CDR3 has 17 amino acids. CDR3 sequence reads: CASSKGARPSSGYEQYF. The CDR3 bases are TGTGCCAGCAGCAAAGGTGCGAGGCCAAGCTCGGGCTACGAGCAGTACTTC.

CDR3 in amino acids: CAWSVALNEKLFF. The CDR3, as DNA: TGTGCCTGGAGTGTAGCCCTAAATGAAAAACTGTTTTTT. This chain uses TRBV30 with TRBJ1-4; D is uncertain. The CDR3 covers 13 residues. Between the trimmed V and J ends, which lost 0 bases and 5 bases, there was a span of 7 bases. Germline-derived CDR1 and CDR2 are GTSNPN and SVGIG (reference sequence).

The chain is built from TRBV30 and TRBJ2-4; maybe TRBD2 (5 bases). The V and J ends lost 1 base and 5 bases respectively, with 12 bases between them. CDR1 GTSNPN and CDR2 SVGIG come from the germline V gene (reference sequence). The CDR3 spans 14 residues. Here the CDR3 DNA reads TGTGCCTGGAGTGCTGGACTCGAGGAAAACATTCAGTACTTC. Translating gives CAWSAGLEENIQYF. Based on the CDR3 plus reference TRBV30 and TRBJ2-4, the full variable domain is SQTIHQWPATLVQPVGSPLSLECTVEGTSNPNLYWYRQAAGRGLQLLFYSVGIGQISSEVPQNLSASRPQDRQFILSSKKLLLSDSGFYLCAWSAGLEENIQYFGAGTRLSVL.

The V gene is TRBV14, the J gene TRBJ2-1; the match to TRBD1 covers 10 bases. The CDR3 runs 16 residues. Losses at the gene ends were 3 bases for V and 4 bases for J; bases not matched to a gene: 6. Germline V gene data show CDR1 as SGHDN and CDR2 as FVKESK. The CDR3 DNA follows: TGTGCCAGCAGCCAGAAACCGGGACAGGGGTACAATGAGCAGTTCTTC. Residues: CASSQKPGQGYNEQFF.

This clone was detected only a few times. This sequence joins TRBV10-3 and TRBJ1-3; D unresolved. This CDR3 has 13 amino acids. Germline loops: CDR1 ENHRY, CDR2 SYGVKD. V dropped 6 bases and J dropped 8 bases, with 14 bases sitting between them. CDR3 region: CAIRPLNVDTIYF. The CDR3, as DNA: TGTGCCATCAGGCCCTTGAATGTGGACACCATATATTTT.